This TCR beta chain originates from a study of response to subunit inactivated influenza vaccine. Germline assignment: CDR1 MDHEN and CDR2 SYDVKM. Trimming removed 5 bases from V and 4 bases from J; junction bases left unmatched: 11. The CDR3 contains 16 residues. Turning to this clonotype: Its antigen is not identified.

Study-level points and caveats: Authors suggested few new T cells are recruited by each seasonal influenza vaccination.

Using its own MiXCR run on the RT-PCR reads, TCRdb lists one record per CDR3 protein. The table has about 620,000 distinct CDR3 sequences, about 10% seen once. The receptor's source is a middle-aged man who received an inactivated influenza vaccine. V is TRBV28 and J is TRBJ2-3; TRBD2 matches 8 bases. Sequenced here: PBMCs from blood, sampled on the day of vaccination. Here the CDR3 DNA reads TGTGCCAGCAGTAAAATAGCGGGGCGGGCCGCAGATACGCAGTATTTT. The encoded protein is CASSKIAGRAADTQYF.